The 20 T cell receptor beta chains presented below share a single source sample, sequenced in a study of T cells after yellow fever vaccination. MiXCR, run by TCRdb on the 5' RACE reads, gives a single entry per CDR3 protein. The sample carries fewer than 150,000 distinct CDR3 sequences, approximately 7.7% recorded once. The sequences come from CD4+ T cells sorted from PBMCs, collected 5 days after the yellow fever booster vaccination. These receptors came from a man aged 25 to 40 who received the YFV17D yellow fever vaccine.

The table lists this clonotype with many counts. The rearrangement links TRBV7-8 to TRBJ1-5; tentative D call: TRBD1 (5 bases). Trimming stripped 3 bases from V and 5 bases from J, with 8 bases between. The CDR3 sequence is 13 residues long. The germline gives CDR1 SGHVS, CDR2 FQNEAQ. The CDR3 DNA follows: TGTGCCAGCAGCTTGGGGGTGTATCAGCCCCAGCATTTT. Protein sequence: CASSLGVYQPQHF.

This clonotype was seen repeatedly, ten times or more. This sequence joins TRBV10-3 and TRBJ2-1; perhaps D is TRBD1 or TRBD2 (5 bases each). The CDR3 contains 14 residues. Germline lookup yields CDR1 ENHRY and CDR2 SYGVKD. V shed 4 bases and J shed 8 bases, with 15 bases lying between them. The CDR3 loop is CAISARGEGDEQFF. As DNA, the CDR3 is TGTGCCATCAGTGCTAGGGGAGAAGGGGATGAGCAGTTCTTC.

This clonotype was seen ten or more times. The J gene is TRBJ2-7, the V gene TRBV20-1; 8 nucleotides match TRBD2. Germline CDR1 reads DFQATT; CDR2 reads SNEGSKA (reference sequence). V trimming: 1 base; J trimming: 4 bases; junction bases outside the gene matches: 15. The CDR3 spans 17 residues. CDR3 sequence: CSARGIRPGLDSYEQYF. The CDR3 bases are TGCAGTGCTAGAGGAATAAGACCGGGACTAGATTCTTACGAGCAGTACTTC.

The sample holds a few counts of this clonotype. This chain joins TRBV18 and TRBJ1-2; 7 bases are a match to TRBD1. Trimming at V came to 5 bases and at J to 8 bases, leaving 14 bases not matched to a gene. The length of the CDR3 is 15 residues. CDR1 is KGHSH, CDR2 LQKENI, per germline. The CDR3, as DNA: TGTGCCAGCTCAGAAAGATCGGGACAGCAAGGAGGCTACACCTTC. Residues: CASSERSGQQGGYTF.

This clonotype was picked up many times. The chain links TRBV4-3 to TRBJ2-7; 7 bases fit TRBD1. Germline assignment: CDR1 LGHNA and CDR2 YSLEER. Trimming at V came to 3 bases and at J to 2 bases, leaving 7 bases not matched to a gene. The CDR3 spans 15 residues. CDR3 coding DNA: TGCGCCAGCAGCCAGCAACAGGGGCCGACCTACGAGCAGTACTTC. Its translation is CASSQQQGPTYEQYF.

This clonotype was seen repeatedly, ten times or more. The chain carries TRBV18 and TRBJ2-7, with a possible D match to TRBD1 (5 bases). V was pared by 0 bases and J by 2 bases, with 8 bases between. The CDR3 is 14 residues long. Germline loops: CDR1 KGHSH, CDR2 LQKENI. The DNA of the CDR3 is TGTGCCAGCTCACCACCGCCAGGGACCTACGAGCAGTACTTC. Protein sequence: CASSPPPGTYEQYF.

The rearrangement links TRBV7-2 to TRBJ2-5, with 8 bases fitting TRBD2. The CDR3 covers 17 residues. The V segment lost 5 bases and the J segment 2 bases; nucleotides outside the gene matches: 13. Germline V gene data show CDR1 as SGHTA and CDR2 as FQGNSA. CDR3 region: CASSPRTSGAIQETQYF. DNA of the CDR3: TGTGCCAGCAGCCCACGAACTAGCGGAGCCATACAAGAGACCCAGTACTTC.

This chain joins TRBV12-3 or TRBV12-4 and TRBJ2-1, with a possible D match to TRBD2 (5 bases). There are 16 residues in the CDR3. V dropped 6 bases and J dropped 5 bases, with 20 bases sitting between them. Here the CDR3 DNA reads TGTGCCAGCAGCCCGGGTTTGAGAGCGGTACACAATGAGCAGTTCTTC. This gives the protein CASSPGLRAVHNEQFF.

This clonotype appeared many times. This chain links TRBV7-2 with TRBJ2-1; 8 nucleotides line up with TRBD2. The V gene end was trimmed by 5 bases and the J gene end by 9 bases; junction bases not matched to a gene: 6. The CDR3 totals 13 residues. Germline values: CDR1 SGHTA, CDR2 FQGNSA. The CDR3 loop reads CASSPERETEQFF. The CDR3 nucleotides read TGTGCCAGCAGCCCTGAGCGGGAGACTGAGCAGTTCTTC.

V gene TRBV20-1 combines with J gene TRBJ2-7; 8 bases are shared with TRBD2. Germline CDR1 reads DFQATT; CDR2 reads SNEGSKA (reference sequence). After removal of 6 bases from V and 5 bases from J, the junction contained 12 bases not matched to a gene. CDR3 length: 14 amino acids. CDR3 loop: CSARRTGLVNEQYF. Here the CDR3 DNA reads TGCAGTGCCCGAAGGACGGGACTAGTCAACGAGCAGTACTTC.

This clonotype was recorded a few times. V and J are TRBV20-1 and TRBJ2-3; D may be TRBD1 or TRBD2 (5 bases each). CDR3 size: 15 residues. V was cut by 3 bases and J by 0 bases, with 13 bases left in between. The germline V gene has CDR1 DFQATT and CDR2 SNEGSKA (reference sequence). The CDR3 region has the DNA TGCAGTGCTAGTCCCCGGGGCACTAGCACAGATACGCAGTATTTT. Residues: CSASPRGTSTDTQYF.

This clonotype appeared many times. V usage is TRBV12-3 or TRBV12-4 and J usage is TRBJ2-3, with a possible D match to TRBD1 (5 bases). This CDR3 region has 13 residues. V lost 4 bases and J 4 bases, leaving 9 bases between the germline ends. The CDR3 DNA reads TGTGCCAGCAGTTCAACAGGAGCAGATACGCAGTATTTT. Its translation is CASSSTGADTQYF.

This clonotype was counted ten times or more. The chain recombines TRBV9 with TRBJ1-1; D unclear. Deletions cut 2 bases from V and 7 bases from J, with 9 bases between. Germline-derived CDR1 and CDR2 are SGDLS and YYNGEE. The CDR3 covers 12 residues. CDR3 nucleotide sequence: TGTGCCAGCAGCGTTGATGGGCTTGAAGCTTTCTTT. This translates into CASSVDGLEAFF.

In its sample, this clonotype was seen many times. V and J are TRBV27 and TRBJ1-2; D is unresolved. The length of the CDR3 is 13 residues. With 11 bases removed from V and 6 bases from J, the gap between germline ends came to 19 bases. Per germline, CDR1 MNHEY and CDR2 SMNVEV (reference sequence). The chain's CDR3 is CAGPNGPPHGYTF. DNA for the CDR3: TGTGCCGGGCCGAACGGGCCCCCTCATGGCTACACCTTC.

This clonotype was seen many times. The chain links TRBV4-2 to TRBJ2-1; no definite D call. V was clipped by 0 bases and J by 0 bases, with 9 bases between them. In germline, CDR1 is LGHNA, CDR2 YNFKEQ. The CDR3 is made up of 16 amino acids. The CDR3 is CASSQDLLGSYNEQFF. The CDR3 DNA reads as TGTGCCAGCAGCCAAGACCTGCTTGGCTCCTACAATGAGCAGTTCTTC.

The table lists this clonotype with a few counts. This chain connects TRBV10-3 to TRBJ2-7; either TRBD1 or TRBD2 may supply D (5 bases each). The CDR3 contains 14 residues. V was cut by 0 bases and J by 3 bases, with 9 bases left in between. Germline lookup yields CDR1 ENHRY and CDR2 SYGVKD. The CDR3 loop reads CAISESLGVYEQYF. CDR3 DNA sequence: TGTGCCATCAGTGAGTCGCTGGGGGTCTACGAGCAGTACTTC.

This clonotype was counted at least ten times. The rearrangement links TRBV7-2 to TRBJ2-3; the match to TRBD2 covers 7 bases. This CDR3 is 16 amino acids long. Germline CDR1 SGHTA, CDR2 FQGNSA. The ends lost 4 bases at V and 5 bases at J; junction bases unmatched: 12. Here the CDR3 DNA reads TGTGCCAGCAGCTCCCCTACTAGCGTGAGGGGAGATACGCAGTATTTT. As protein: CASSSPTSVRGDTQYF.

This clonotype was detected many times. The CDR3 bases are TGCAGTGCTAGAGATGTGGCTAGCGGGAGTGATGAGCAGTTCTTC. As protein: CSARDVASGSDEQFF. The V call is TRBV20-1, the J call TRBJ2-1, with 10 bases that match TRBD2. The CDR3 contains 15 residues. In germline, CDR1 is DFQATT, CDR2 SNEGSKA (reference sequence). Unmatched junction bases numbered 7, after V lost 0 bases and J lost 8 bases.

This clonotype was observed at least ten times. The CDR3 bases are TGTGCCAGCAGCCCCGGGACTGCGAGTGAGCAGTTCTTC. Translation: CASSPGTASEQFF. This sequence joins TRBV7-2 and TRBJ2-1; D perhaps matches TRBD2 (6 bases). CDR3 size: 13 residues. The V gene lost 5 bases and the J gene lost 9 bases, with 14 bases spanning the gap. CDR1 SGHTA and CDR2 FQGNSA come from the germline V gene.

In this sample, this clonotype turned up many times. The J gene is TRBJ1-1, the V gene TRBV10-3, with no clear D. Trimming cost V 0 bases and J 2 bases, with 10 bases left between them. This CDR3 has 15 residues. Germline V gene data show CDR1 as ENHRY and CDR2 as SYGVKD. CDR3 region: CAISESGGENTEAFF. CDR3 bases: TGTGCCATCAGTGAGTCGGGTGGAGAAAACACTGAAGCTTTCTTT.